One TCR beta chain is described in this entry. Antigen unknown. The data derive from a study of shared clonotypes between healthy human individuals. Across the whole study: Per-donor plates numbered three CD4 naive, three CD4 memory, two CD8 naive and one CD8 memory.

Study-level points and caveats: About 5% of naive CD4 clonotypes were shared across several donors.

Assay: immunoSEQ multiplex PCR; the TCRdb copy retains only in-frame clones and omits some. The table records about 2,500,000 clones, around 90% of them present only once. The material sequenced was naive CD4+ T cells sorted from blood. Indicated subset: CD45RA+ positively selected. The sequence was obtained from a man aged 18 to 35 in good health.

CDR3 nucleotides: TGTGCCAGCAGCTCCTCTTGGGACACCCAAGAGACCCAGTACTTC. It codes for CASSSSWDTQETQYF. The chain recombines TRBV7-9 with TRBJ2-5; tentative D call: TRBD1 (6 bases). This CDR3 contains 15 residues. V was trimmed by 4 bases and J by 1 base, leaving 13 bases between them. Germline-derived CDR1 and CDR2 are SEHNR and FQNEAQ (reference sequence).